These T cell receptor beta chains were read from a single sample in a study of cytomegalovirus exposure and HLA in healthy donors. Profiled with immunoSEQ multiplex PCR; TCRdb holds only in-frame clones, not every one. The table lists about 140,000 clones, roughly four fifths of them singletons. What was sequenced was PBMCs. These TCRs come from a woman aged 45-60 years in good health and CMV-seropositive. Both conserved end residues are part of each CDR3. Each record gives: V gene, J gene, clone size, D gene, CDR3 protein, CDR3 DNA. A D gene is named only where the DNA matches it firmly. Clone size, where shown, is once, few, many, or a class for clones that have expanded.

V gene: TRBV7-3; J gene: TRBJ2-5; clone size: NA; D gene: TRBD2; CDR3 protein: CASSLRLAETQYF; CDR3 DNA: TGTGCCAGCAGCCTTAGACTAGCAGAGACCCAGTACTTC
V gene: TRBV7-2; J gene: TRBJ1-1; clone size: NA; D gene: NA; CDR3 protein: CASSSRWDNEAFF; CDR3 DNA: TGTGCCAGCAGCTCCCGTTGGGACAACGAAGCTTTCTTT
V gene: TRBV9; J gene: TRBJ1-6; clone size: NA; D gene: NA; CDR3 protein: CASSTGQSRSYNSPLHF; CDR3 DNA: TGTGCCAGCAGCACAGGACAGTCCCGCTCCTATAATTCACCCCTCCACTTT
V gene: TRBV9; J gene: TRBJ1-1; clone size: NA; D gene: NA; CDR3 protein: CASSPQTGHTEAFF; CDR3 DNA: TGTGCCAGCAGCCCCCAAACAGGGCACACTGAAGCTTTCTTT
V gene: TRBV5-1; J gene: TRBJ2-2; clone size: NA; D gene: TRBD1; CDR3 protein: CASSRGPGQMNTGELFF; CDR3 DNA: TGCGCCAGCAGCAGAGGTCCGGGACAGATGAACACCGGGGAGCTGTTTTTT
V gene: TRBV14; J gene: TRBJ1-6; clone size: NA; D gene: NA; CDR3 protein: CASSQAPGSSPLHF; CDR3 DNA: TGTGCCAGCAGCCAAGCTCCAGGGTCTTCACCCCTCCACTTT
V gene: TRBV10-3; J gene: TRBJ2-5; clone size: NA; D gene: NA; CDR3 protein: CAISEFDGVGETQYF; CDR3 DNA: TGTGCCATCAGTGAGTTCGACGGGGTAGGGGAGACCCAGTACTTC
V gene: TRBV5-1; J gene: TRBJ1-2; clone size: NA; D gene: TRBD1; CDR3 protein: CASSLAGTGDGYTF; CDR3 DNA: TGCGCCAGCAGCTTGGCCGGGACAGGGGATGGCTACACCTTC
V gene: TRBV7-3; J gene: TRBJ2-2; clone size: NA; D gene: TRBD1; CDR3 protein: CATKRTGGNTGELFF; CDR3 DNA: TGTGCCACAAAGCGGACAGGGGGCAACACCGGGGAGCTGTTTTTT
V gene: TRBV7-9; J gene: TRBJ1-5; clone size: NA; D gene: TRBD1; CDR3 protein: CASSGTGDNQPQHF; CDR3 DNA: TGTGCCAGCAGCGGCACAGGGGACAATCAGCCCCAGCATTTT
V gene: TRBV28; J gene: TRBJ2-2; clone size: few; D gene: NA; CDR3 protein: CASSPRVTGELFF; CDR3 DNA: TGTGCCAGCAGTCCCCGGGTCACCGGGGAGCTGTTTTTT
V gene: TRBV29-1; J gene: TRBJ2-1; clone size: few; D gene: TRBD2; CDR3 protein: CSVEDALAGGDEQFF; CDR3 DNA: TGCAGCGTTGAAGATGCGCTAGCGGGAGGGGATGAGCAGTTCTTC
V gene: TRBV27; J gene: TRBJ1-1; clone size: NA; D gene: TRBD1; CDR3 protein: CASSLQGANTEAFF; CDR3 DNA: TGTGCCAGCAGTTTACAGGGGGCGAACACTGAAGCTTTCTTT